This TCR beta chain was identified in a study of T cells after posttransplantation cyclophosphamide. The CDR3 spans 19 residues. Losses at the gene ends were 0 bases for V and 0 bases for J; bases not matched to a gene: 9. The V gene's germline CDR1 is SGDLS and CDR2 YYNGEE. Peripheral blood was collected from the related graft donor on the marrow donation day. Sequencing used immunoSEQ multiplex PCR; TCRdb keeps in-frame clones, though not all of them. Listed here are tens of thousands of clones without any singletons, the top ten holding 4.5% to 5%. Ten or more counts support this clone. The TCR sequence derives from a woman in her 30s in good health and a related stem cell transplant donor. The V and J genes are TRBV9 and TRBJ2-6; 7 positions agree with TRBD1. Sequencing input: PBMCs. CDR3 loop: CASSVEPGGLLSGANVLTF. DNA for the CDR3: TGTGCCAGCAGCGTAGAGCCAGGGGGTCTTCTCTCTGGGGCCAACGTCCTGACTTTC.